Below, 13 T cell receptor beta chains from the same sample are listed, as sequenced in a study of human T cells and chemical hapten exposure. Time point described: pre-sensitization, week 0. The treatment: therapeutic diphenylcyclopropenone sensitization with weekly scalp DPC. TCRdb recomputed calls from the RACE reads with MiXCR, one row per CDR3 protein. This sample yields 300,000 to 450,000 distinct CDR3 sequences, of which 5% to 6.5% are seen a single time; more than 8% belongs to the top ten. Sequencing used whole blood, obtained in connection with sensitization to the hapten diphenylcyclopropenone (DPC). The receptors here all came from a woman under 30 with alopecia areata. Some clones in this sample may be carry-over from other donors' samples.

Comment on this clonotype: This may arise from a read error, as a much more abundant clone is one base away. V and J are TRBV7-8 and TRBJ2-2; 7 positions match TRBD2. CDR1 and CDR2 (germline): SGHVS, FQNEAQ. The CDR3 totals 18 residues. DNA of the CDR3: TGTGCCAGCAGCCTAAGGCCGGCGGGGGTCGCGAACACCGGGGAGCTGATTTTT. Translation gives CASSLRPAGVANTGELIF.

This clonotype was recorded at least ten times. This rearrangement joins TRBV6-2 or TRBV6-3 to TRBJ1-5; D remains unclear. Per the germline V gene, CDR1 is MNHEY and CDR2 is SVGEGT. V lost 0 bases and J 6 bases, leaving 9 bases between the germline ends. The CDR3 is 14 amino acids. The CDR3 bases are TGTGCCAGCAGTTACTCGAAAGAGGGTCAGCCCCAGCATTTT. Translating it yields CASSYSKEGQPQHF.

This clonotype was picked up a small number of times. The rearrangement joins TRBV15 to TRBJ1-5; D is perhaps TRBD1 (6 bases). Trimming cost V 3 bases and J 0 bases, with 15 bases left between them. The CDR3 runs to 17 residues. CDR1 and CDR2 from the germline V gene are LNHNV and YYDKDF (reference sequence). The DNA for the CDR3 is TGTGCCACCAGCAGGTCCCCCAGGGGTCCTAGCAATCAGCCCCAGCATTTT. Protein: CATSRSPRGPSNQPQHF.

This clonotype occurred a few times. The V call is TRBV18, the J call TRBJ1-1; 7 bases match TRBD1. The CDR3 is 15 residues long. The trim removed 1 base at V and 2 bases at J, leaving 4 bases unmatched. The germline V gene has CDR1 KGHSH and CDR2 LQKENI. CDR3: CASSPRDRANTEAFF. The DNA for the CDR3 is TGTGCCAGCTCACCACGCGACAGGGCCAACACTGAAGCTTTCTTT.

This clonotype occurred a few times. The chain employs TRBV7-9 and TRBJ2-3; D unresolved. The V end lost 5 bases, the J end lost 0 bases, and 15 bases lay between the germline ends. The CDR3 runs 16 residues. Germline CDR1 and CDR2: SEHNR and FQNEAQ (reference sequence). The CDR3 nucleotides are TGTGCCAGCAGCCCCGCCGCCTTCAGTAGCACAGATACGCAGTATTTT. This gives the protein CASSPAAFSSTDTQYF.

This clonotype came up a few times. The CDR3 region has the DNA TGTGCCAGCAAGAGCGGGGGCCTCTACGAGCAGTACTTC. Residues: CASKSGGLYEQYF. V is TRBV6-6 and J is TRBJ2-7, with 8 bases matching TRBD2. This CDR3 is built from 13 residues. V shed 7 bases and J 3 bases; nucleotides not matched to a gene: 5. In germline, CDR1 is MNHNY, CDR2 SVGAGI (reference sequence).

This clonotype has ten or more counts. The chain links TRBV12-3 or TRBV12-4 to TRBJ1-6; 12 nucleotides agree with TRBD1. V lost 6 bases, J lost 10 bases, and 7 bases stayed unmatched. The CDR3 extends over 15 amino acids. The CDR3 DNA sequence: TGTGCCAGCAGGGGGGACAGGGGGCTGGGGTCACCCCTCCACTTT. Its translation is CASRGDRGLGSPLHF.

This clonotype has a handful of counts. CDR3 sequence: CASSELAGWDGYTF. Written as DNA, the CDR3 is TGTGCCAGCAGTGAACTCGCAGGGTGGGATGGCTACACCTTC. The rearrangement joins TRBV2 to TRBJ1-2; tentatively, D is TRBD1 (5 bases). There are 14 residues in the CDR3. Germline V gene lookup returns CDR1 SNHLY and CDR2 FYNNEI. V lost 2 bases and J 6 bases, leaving 13 bases between the germline ends.

The chain has TRBV4-3 and TRBJ1-2; 10 bases are shared with TRBD1. Germline V gene lookup returns CDR1 LGHNA and CDR2 YSLEER. The CDR3 spans 14 residues. V was pared by 4 bases and J by 8 bases, with 7 bases of the junction left unmatched. CDR3 nucleotides: TGCGCCAGCAGCCGCGTGACAGGGGGCGCAGGCTACACCTTC. It codes for CASSRVTGGAGYTF.

This clonotype came up many times. This chain links TRBV7-2 with TRBJ2-1; 8 bases are a match to TRBD2. The CDR3 contains 15 residues. J gave up 3 bases and V 6 bases, and 7 bases lay outside the gene matches. Looked up from germline, CDR1 is SGHTA and CDR2 is FQGNSA. The CDR3 region is CASSPLAGGYNEQFF. For the CDR3, the DNA is TGTGCCAGCAGTCCCTTGGCGGGGGGCTACAATGAGCAGTTCTTC.

This clonotype was seen at least ten times. The V call is TRBV6-5, the J call TRBJ2-7; D not resolved. The CDR3 contains 14 residues. Germline assignment: CDR1 MNHEY and CDR2 SVGAGI. The germline V and J ends were trimmed by 2 bases and 3 bases, with 11 bases remaining between them. This CDR3 reads CASSYNGPNYEQYF. CDR3 sequence (DNA): TGTGCCAGCAGTTACAACGGCCCGAACTACGAGCAGTACTTC.

The table lists this clonotype with a few counts. This rearrangement joins TRBV5-8 to TRBJ1-5; a possible D gene is TRBD1 (6 bases). The CDR3 loop spans 15 amino acids. Between the trimmed V and J ends, which lost 4 bases and 1 base, there was a span of 12 bases. Germline CDR1 is SGHTS and CDR2 is YDEGEE. CDR3 bases: TGTGCCAGCAGCCCAGGGGTCTTAAGCAATCAGCCCCAGCATTTT. It is translated as CASSPGVLSNQPQHF.

This clonotype has a handful of counts. The CDR3 DNA is TGTGCCATCAGTGAGTCGTGGGGGCTGGAGAATTCACCCCTCCACTTT. Translation gives CAISESWGLENSPLHF. The chain couples TRBV10-3 to TRBJ1-6; weak D call: TRBD1 (6 bases). V dropped 0 bases and J dropped 7 bases, with 13 bases sitting between them. CDR1 and CDR2 from the germline V gene are ENHRY and SYGVKD. This CDR3 has 16 residues.